This entry concerns a single T cell receptor beta chain. The antigen is not known. The sample comes from a study of STAT3 mutations in large granular lymphocyte leukemia. Turning to the study itself: More than half of T-LGLL patients received immunosuppressive therapy.

The data were produced by immunoSEQ multiplex PCR, yet TCRdb's version contains in-frame clones alone and is incomplete. The sample includes more than 10,000 clones, 65% to 90% of them seen just once. Regarding the study as a whole: After therapy, 6 of 18 patients switched clonotypes, all new clones STAT3 wild type. Every T-LGLL patient had at least one immunodominant TCRbeta clonotype. In some patients, a small highly pathogenic clone possibly went undetected.

This CDR3 spans 13 amino acids. The V gene lost 3 bases and the J gene lost 7 bases, with 10 bases spanning the gap. The V gene's germline CDR1 is PRHDT and CDR2 FYEKMQ (reference sequence). Sequenced: peripheral blood mononuclear cells. The V gene is TRBV13, the J gene TRBJ1-5; D gene ambiguous. The TCR was taken from an elderly man with T-cell large granular lymphocyte leukemia. Some clones in this sample may be carry-over from other donors' samples. CDR3 residues: CASSFRHGQPQHF. The CDR3 bases are TGTGCCAGCAGCTTTCGGCACGGGCAGCCCCAGCATTTT.